This T cell receptor beta chain was obtained from a study of T cells after yellow fever vaccination. TCRdb analysed the 5' RACE reads with MiXCR anew, one entry per CDR3 protein. The sample includes some 390,000 distinct CDR3 sequences, about 19% seen only once; the top ten take over 15%. This sample comprised PBMCs, obtained before the yellow fever booster vaccination. This TCR came from a man aged 18 to 29 who received the YFV17D yellow fever vaccine.

The CDR3 region has the DNA TGTGCCAGCAGCGCCCGGGACAGTGTTAACACCGGGGAGCTGTTTTTT. This sequence encodes CASSARDSVNTGELFF. The chain couples TRBV7-9 to TRBJ2-2, with 7 bases fitting TRBD1. The CDR3 loop spans 16 amino acids. J gave up 2 bases and V 5 bases, and 8 bases lay outside the gene matches. Germline lookup yields CDR1 SEHNR and CDR2 FQNEAQ (reference sequence).